The clone carrying this TCR beta chain was found once. The CDR3 sequence is 17 residues long. Deletions cut 3 bases from V and 4 bases from J, with 19 bases between. Germline CDR1 and CDR2: MDHEN and SYDVKM. This entry comes from a study of PD-L1 blockade in urothelial cancer. The wider study: Researchers found blood samples held a median of approximately 150,000 T cells.

The time point denotes: pretreatment peripheral blood. Sequencing was performed with immunoSEQ multiplex PCR; in TCRdb, only in-frame clones are kept and a portion is missing. The sample contains over 65,000 clones, 85% to 90% of which appear only once. The sequence derives from a man between 65 and 79 years old with urothelial cancer. The sequenced sample was PBMCs, obtained around atezolizumab (anti-PD-L1) treatment. The V call is TRBV28, the J call TRBJ1-3; weak D call: TRBD1 (5 bases). CDR3 protein: CASSFYPVGGGGNTIYF. CDR3 DNA sequence: TGTGCCAGCAGTTTTTATCCCGTGGGGGGAGGCGGAAACACCATATATTTT.